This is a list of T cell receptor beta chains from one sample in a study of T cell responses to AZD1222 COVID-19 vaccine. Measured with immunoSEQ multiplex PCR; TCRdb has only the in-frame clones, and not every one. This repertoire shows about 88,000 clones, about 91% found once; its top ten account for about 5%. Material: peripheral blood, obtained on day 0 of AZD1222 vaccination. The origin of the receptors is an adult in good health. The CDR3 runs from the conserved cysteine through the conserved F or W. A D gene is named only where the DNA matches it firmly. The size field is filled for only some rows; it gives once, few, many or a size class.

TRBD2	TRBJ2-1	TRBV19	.	CASTSAGGSYHELNEQFF	TGTGCCAGTACCTCGGCGGGAGGGTCATACCATGAACTCAATGAGCAGTTCTTC
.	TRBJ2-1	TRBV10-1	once	CASSSRAYNEQFF	TGCGCCAGCAGTTCGAGGGCCTACAATGAGCAGTTCTTC
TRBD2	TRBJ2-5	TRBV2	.	CASRWLAGGQETQYF	TGTGCCAGTCGATGGCTAGCGGGCGGTCAAGAGACCCAGTACTTC
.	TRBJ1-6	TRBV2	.	CASSEARGSYNSPLHF	TGTGCCAGCAGTGAGGCCCGGGGTTCCTATAATTCACCCCTCCACTTT
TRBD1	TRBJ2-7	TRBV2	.	CASSPGQGTYYEQYF	TGTGCCAGCAGTCCGGGACAGGGGACTTACTACGAGCAGTACTTC
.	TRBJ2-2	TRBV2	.	CASSEGSRAGAGELFF	TGTGCCAGCAGTGAAGGGAGTCGGGCGGGTGCCGGGGAGCTGTTTTTT
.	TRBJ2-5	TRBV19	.	CASSISQVVETQYF	TGTGCCAGTAGTATCTCCCAGGTGGTGGAGACCCAGTACTTC
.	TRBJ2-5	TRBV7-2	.	CASSLDSEAKTQYF	TGTGCCAGCAGTTTAGACAGCGAGGCTAAGACCCAGTACTTC
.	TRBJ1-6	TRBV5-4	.	CASSFTGANSPLHF	TGTGCCAGCAGCTTCACAGGAGCGAATTCACCCCTCCACTTT
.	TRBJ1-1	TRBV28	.	CASLKLGAEAFF	TGTGCCAGCCTTAAACTAGGTGCTGAAGCTTTCTTT
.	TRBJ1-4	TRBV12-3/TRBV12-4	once	CASSLGWEKLFF	TGTGCCAGCAGTTTGGGGTGGGAAAAACTGTTTTTT
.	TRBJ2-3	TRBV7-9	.	CASSLVGNRDTQYF	TGTGCCAGCAGCTTAGTGGGGAACCGAGATACGCAGTATTTT
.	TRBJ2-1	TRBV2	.	CAGSGTGRYGQFF	TGTGCCGGCTCCGGGACGGGACGATATGGGCAGTTCTTC
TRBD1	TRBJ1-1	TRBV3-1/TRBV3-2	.	CASSHRQGGTEAFF	TGTGCCAGCAGCCACCGACAGGGAGGCACTGAAGCTTTCTTT
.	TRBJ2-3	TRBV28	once	CATSLVLGTDTQYF	TGTGCCACCTCACTAGTTCTCGGCACAGATACGCAGTATTTT
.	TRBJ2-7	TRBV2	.	CASSPGRASYEQYF	TGTGCCAGCAGTCCCGGACGGGCATCCTACGAGCAGTACTTC
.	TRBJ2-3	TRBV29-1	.	CSVGWGSPGTQYF	TGCAGCGTTGGCTGGGGTAGTCCAGGTACGCAGTATTTT
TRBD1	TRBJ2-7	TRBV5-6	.	CASSLGTGAYEQYF	TGTGCCAGCAGCTTGGGGACAGGGGCCTACGAGCAGTACTTC
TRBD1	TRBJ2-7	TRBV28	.	CASSSSGTGVYEQYF	TGTGCCAGCAGTTCCTCCGGGACAGGGGTCTACGAGCAGTACTTC
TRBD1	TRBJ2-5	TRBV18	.	CASSPWDRGEETQYF	TGTGCCAGCTCACCATGGGACAGGGGAGAAGAGACCCAGTACTTC
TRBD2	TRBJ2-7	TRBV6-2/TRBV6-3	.	CASSSWGGRVEQYF	TGTGCCAGCAGTTCGTGGGGAGGGAGGGTCGAGCAGTACTTC
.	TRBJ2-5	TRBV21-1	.	CASALGRTQYF	TGTGCCAGCGCGCTAGGTCGCACCCAGTACTTC
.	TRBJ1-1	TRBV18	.	CASSPPPGGENTEAFF	TGTGCCAGCTCACCCCCCCCGGGAGGGGAGAACACTGAAGCTTTCTTT